The clone carrying this T cell receptor beta chain was seen a handful of times. This record comes from a study of cytomegalovirus exposure and HLA in healthy donors. The ends were cut back, 0 bases at V and 4 bases at J, with 13 bases in the middle. The CDR3 extends over 16 amino acids. The V gene's germline CDR1 is MGHRA and CDR2 YSYEKL. Primers for the PCR totalled 60 Vbeta and 13 Jbeta. The data were produced by immunoSEQ multiplex PCR, yet TCRdb's version contains in-frame clones alone and is incomplete. The sample consists of around 190,000 clones, about 77% of them appearing once. V usage is TRBV4-1 and J usage is TRBJ1-3; D gene uncertain. The clonotype comes from a woman under 40 in good health and CMV-seronegative. Sequencing input: PBMCs. CDR3 DNA: TGCGCCAGCAGCCAAGATCCCGGGAAGATCGGAAACACCATATATTTT. Translating gives CASSQDPGKIGNTIYF.